This T cell receptor beta chain was found in a study of T cells in Graves' hyperthyroidism and ophthalmopathy. General study findings and limits: The model's output predicted ophthalmopathy at a median of around 6.9 months prior to onset. Blood also contained most expanded thyroid clonotypes above 0.001.

Across 18 months, stable Graves' hyperthyroidism was marked by no progression to ophthalmopathy. Hyperthyroidism was newly diagnosed in patients aged 18 to 65 (duration under 2 months). Concerning this clonotype itself: What it binds is not known. The junction and the germline gene differ at one end; a read error may be behind it.

Germline loops: CDR1 MNHEY, CDR2 SVGAGI. This CDR3 spans 15 amino acids. TCR beta CDR3 regions were amplified from RNA. With the HTBI primer set, the TCR CDR3 went through a first round of RT-PCR. TCRdb recomputed calls from the multiplex PCR reads with MiXCR, one row per CDR3 protein. The sample has roughly 570,000 distinct CDR3 sequences; around 45% are singletons. The sequenced material came from peripheral blood or thyroid tissue (not recorded which). The receptor comes from a woman under 30 with Graves' hyperthyroidism. The chain combines TRBV6-5 with TRBJ2-6; D is perhaps TRBD1 or TRBD2 (5 bases each). The CDR3 reads CASSRTGTNMNTEAF. CDR3 in DNA: TGTGCCAGCAGTAGAACCGGGACCAACATGAACACTGAAGCTTTC.